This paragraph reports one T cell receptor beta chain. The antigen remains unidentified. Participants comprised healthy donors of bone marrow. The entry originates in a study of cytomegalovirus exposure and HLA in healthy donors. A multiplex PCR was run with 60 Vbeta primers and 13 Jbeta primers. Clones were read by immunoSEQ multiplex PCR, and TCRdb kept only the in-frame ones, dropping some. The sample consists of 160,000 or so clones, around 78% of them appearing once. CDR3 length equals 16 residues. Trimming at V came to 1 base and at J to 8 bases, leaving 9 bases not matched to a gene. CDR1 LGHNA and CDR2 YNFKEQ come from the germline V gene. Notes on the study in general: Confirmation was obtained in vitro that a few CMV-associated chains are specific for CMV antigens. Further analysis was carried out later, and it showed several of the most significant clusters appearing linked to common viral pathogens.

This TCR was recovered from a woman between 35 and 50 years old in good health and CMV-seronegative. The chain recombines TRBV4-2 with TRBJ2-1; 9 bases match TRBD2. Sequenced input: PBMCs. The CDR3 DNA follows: TGTGCCAGCAGCCAAGTACCGGGACTAGCTTCCCATGAGCAGTTCTTC. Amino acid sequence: CASSQVPGLASHEQFF.